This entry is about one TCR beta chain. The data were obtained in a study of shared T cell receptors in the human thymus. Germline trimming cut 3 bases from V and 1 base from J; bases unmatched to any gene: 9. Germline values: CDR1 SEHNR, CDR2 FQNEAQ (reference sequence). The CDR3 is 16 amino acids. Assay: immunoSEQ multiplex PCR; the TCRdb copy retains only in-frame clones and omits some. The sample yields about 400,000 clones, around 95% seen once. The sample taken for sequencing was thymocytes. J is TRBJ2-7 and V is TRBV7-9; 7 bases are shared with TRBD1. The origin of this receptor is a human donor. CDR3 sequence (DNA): TGTGCCAGCAGCTTCCTCGGACAGGTCAATTCCTACGAGCAGTACTTC. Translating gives CASSFLGQVNSYEQYF.